This paragraph covers one TCR beta chain sequence. What it binds is unknown. V lost 4 bases, J lost 3 bases, and 6 bases stayed unmatched. The germline CDR1 and CDR2 sequences are SNHLY and FYNNEI. The CDR3 has 15 residues. PCR primers comprised 60 Vbeta and 13 Jbeta primers. The protocol was immunoSEQ multiplex PCR, while the TCRdb copy is restricted to in-frame clones and leaves out a portion. There are 150,000 to 200,000 clones in the sample; about 80% occur only once, and 1.9% lies in the top ten. The sample comes from a study of cytomegalovirus exposure and HLA in healthy donors. Study as a whole: Membership in the Caucasian-associated ancestry cluster was found for about four fifths of 300 to 500 genotyped donors. Study findings and constraints: Productive rates of about 87% or about 30% were seen for most TCR beta V segments in an earlier analysis. When the data were analyzed later, several of the most significant clusters appeared to be linked to common viral pathogens. Cytomegalovirus-associated TCR beta chains were listed, numbering 164.

The chain joins TRBV2 to TRBJ2-5; 9 bases agree with TRBD1. This sequence originates from a woman aged 25 to 39 in good health and CMV-seronegative. Sequencing was done on a sample of PBMCs. CDR3 amino acids: CASSGPGQGEETQYF. The CDR3 coding sequence is TGTGCCAGCAGTGGACCGGGACAGGGAGAAGAGACCCAGTACTTC.